This entry features one T cell receptor (beta chain) sequence. This clonotype was observed at least ten times. The clone's antigen remains unknown. No base quality information exists; no much larger clone differs at one position. The data stem from a study of blood T cells in healthy people across ages (dated by TCRdb to about 2015). About the study as a whole: In model experiments, roughly one uniquely barcoded TCR beta cDNA molecule per two T cells was captured by template switching. The study measured age-related changes in TCR beta repertoire diversity using deep sequencing normalized with unique cDNA molecular identifiers. Four age groups were formed from the donors: young (average about 15 years), middle-aged (approximately 40), aged (over 55) and long-lived (roughly 81). To avoid experimental bias, donors of different ages were randomly spread across the sequencing lanes. For two donors (one aged 18 to 29 and one aged 80 or older), the study analyzed two additional independent replicas of 1 million unique cDNA reads from the same blood draw. The research as a whole found: As age increased, observed TCR beta diversity per million T cells dropped in a roughly linear way, and a significant reduction was already evident by age approximately 40. Since profiling was done on bulk unsorted PBMCs, naive and antigen-experienced compartments could not be conclusively compared. Compared with the aged group, more naive CD4+ T cells, fewer expanded clones and increased TCR diversity were shown by the long-lived group, suggesting age selection. There was a strong correlation between observed TCR beta diversity and the percentage of naive T cells measured by flow cytometry. Because the CMV infection status of the donors was unknown, age-related changes in expanded clonotypes may potentially have been confounded. Estimates of total diversity from one million sequenced T cells were regarded as lower bounds and underestimates.

The donors were roughly 39 Caucasian individuals from Russia, aged roughly 6 to 100 years, who were systemically healthy. Ten milliliters of peripheral blood were drawn from each donor into EDTA-treated Vacutainer tubes. PBMCs were isolated by Ficoll-Paque density-gradient centrifugation, with at least 6 million obtained per sample. Total RNA, at least 6 micrograms per sample, was extracted from PBMCs with Trizol reagent. The percentages of naive CD45RAhigh/CD27high T cells were determined by flow cytometry on a PBMC aliquot from every donor. V drops 2 bases and J drops 6 bases, leaving 8 bases in between. Spanning cysteine to phenylalanine, the CDR3 consists of 12 amino acids. The kept DNA is CDR3 alone, 36 bases in frame from the first base. Looking up the germline V gene yields CDR1 SGHTA and CDR2 FQGNSA. Library preparation used 5' RACE. These reads were obtained on an Illumina HiSeq 2500. A second PCR of about 6 to 12 cycles was run with a J-beta primer mix and a sample-barcoded 5' primer. A template-switch 5' adaptor carrying 12 random nucleotides introduced a unique molecular identifier onto each TCR beta cDNA molecule. Each sample yielded at least 3 million CDR3-containing paired-end reads. The Mint cDNA synthesis kit, primed by a TRBC-specific oligonucleotide, was used to synthesize first-strand cDNA from all RNA. All cDNA was treated with uracil-DNA glycosylase and then went through a first 18-cycle PCR with the universal primers M1SS and BC2_uni_R. In the paper's pipeline: Each sample was normalized by randomly selecting 1 million high-quality reads, each carrying a distinct molecular identifier. Instead of being binned into consensus sequences, reads with shared molecular identifiers were discarded. MiTCR, run with a Q25 quality threshold and the strictest error-elimination algorithm, handled CDR3 identification, clonotype clustering and error correction. A nonparametric unseen species model with Euler transformation was used to estimate lower-bound total TCR beta diversity. The public reads were run again by TCRdb, first through fastp at Q25 and then through MiXCR, and only productive beta chains were kept. Merged by CDR3 protein, the rows form single entries marked with the most common genes and DNA. Here the V and J calls rest on TCRdb's processing, not on the authors' analysis. The sample has over a million distinct CDR3 sequences on record, around 45% of them singletons. Of the sample, approximately 17% falls within the top ten clones.

The sequence joins TRBV7-2 to TRBJ2-7; the D gene assignment is ambiguous. The clonotype comes from a woman between 55 and 75 years old in good health. The sample was blood. The DNA is TGTGCCAGCAGCTTACGTCCTGGCGAGCAGTACTTC. It codes for CASSLRPGEQYF.